The rows below give T cell receptor beta chains drawn from one sample of a study of cytomegalovirus exposure and HLA in healthy donors. Repertoires were generated with immunoSEQ multiplex PCR, while TCRdb's copy carries only in-frame clones and drops some. The data show roughly 180,000 clones, around 80% seen once. The sequenced sample was PBMCs. Receptor source: a woman between 50 and 59 years old in good health and CMV-seropositive. The CDR3 runs from the conserved cysteine through the conserved F or W. Each record gives: clone size, D gene, V gene, J gene, CDR3 protein, CDR3 DNA. The D gene is left open where the match is weak. Some rows have no size entry. The others give once, few or many, or a class for an expanded clone.

>-|TRBD1|TRBV4-1|TRBJ1-3
CASSRGTGAGNTIYF
TGCGCCAGCAGTAGGGGGACAGGGGCTGGAAACACCATATATTTT
>few|-|TRBV5-1|TRBJ2-7
CASSSRGNSVYEQYF
TGCGCCAGCAGCTCCCGGGGAAATAGCGTCTACGAGCAGTACTTC
>-|-|TRBV6-6|TRBJ2-7
CASRLGLRGEQYF
TGTGCCAGCAGACTGGGCCTCAGGGGCGAGCAGTACTTC
>few|-|TRBV4-1|TRBJ2-7
CASMGRGYEQYF
TGCGCCAGCATGGGTCGCGGGTACGAGCAGTACTTC
>-|TRBD1|TRBV19|TRBJ2-2
CASRDSTGITGELFF
TGTGCCAGTAGGGACTCGACAGGGATCACCGGGGAGCTGTTTTTT
>-|-|TRBV7-2|TRBJ2-1
CASSLAAGNYNEQFF
TGTGCCAGCAGCTTAGCGGCAGGGAACTACAATGAGCAGTTCTTC
>-|-|TRBV7-8|TRBJ2-7
CASSLASGTYEQYF
TGTGCCAGCAGCTTAGCTAGCGGCACCTACGAGCAGTACTTC
>-|-|TRBV2|TRBJ2-1
CASSEWGEAYNEQFF
TGTGCCAGCAGTGAGTGGGGGGAGGCGTACAATGAGCAGTTCTTC
>-|TRBD1|TRBV4-2|TRBJ2-7
CASSQSRDRGYEQYF
TGTGCCAGCAGCCAATCCCGGGACAGGGGCTACGAGCAGTACTTC
>-|TRBD1|TRBV29-1|TRBJ2-5
CSARGTDRLMGTQYF
TGCAGCGCCAGGGGGACAGATCGGCTTATGGGGACCCAGTACTTC
>once|-|TRBV5-4|TRBJ2-4
CASSSNPGTPNIQYF
TGTGCCAGCAGCTCGAATCCCGGGACACCAAACATTCAGTACTTC
>-|-|TRBV11-3|TRBJ2-1
CASSLEGGPYNEQFF
TGTGCCAGCAGCTTAGAGGGGGGGCCCTACAATGAGCAGTTCTTC
>-|TRBD1|TRBV7-8|TRBJ1-2
CASSGRQGLYGYTF
TGTGCCAGCAGCGGGAGACAGGGACTCTATGGCTACACCTTC
>-|TRBD1|TRBV2|TRBJ1-2
CASSELSGTGTGYTF
TGTGCCAGCAGTGAACTCTCCGGGACAGGCACTGGCTACACCTTC
>few|-|TRBV5-1|TRBJ2-1
CASSFPRGEQFF
TGCGCCAGCAGCTTCCCCAGGGGTGAGCAGTTCTTC
>-|-|TRBV5-8|TRBJ1-2
CASSHSGGAGPF
TGTGCCAGCAGCCATTCGGGGGGCGCAGGACCCTTC
>-|-|TRBV19|TRBJ1-6
CASTTGFNSPLHF
TGTGCCAGTACTACAGGGTTTAATTCACCCCTCCACTTT
>-|TRBD2|TRBV28|TRBJ2-7
CASTPTGTSGRSSYEQYF
TGTGCCAGCACTCCAACCGGGACTAGCGGGAGGAGCTCCTACGAGCAGTACTTC
>-|-|TRBV27|TRBJ2-3
CASSSLGGGRITDTQYF
TGTGCCAGCAGTTCCTTAGGGGGGGGGCGTATCACAGATACGCAGTATTTT
>-|TRBD1|TRBV19|TRBJ1-1
CASQQSYRGRTSEAFF
TGTGCCAGCCAGCAATCGTACAGGGGGCGAACGTCTGAAGCTTTCTTT
>-|-|TRBV6-5|TRBJ1-1
CASSYSGGARAFF
TGTGCCAGCAGTTACTCGGGGGGTGCTAGAGCTTTCTTT
>-|TRBD2|TRBV6-5|TRBJ2-5
CASSYWGGETQYF
TGTGCCAGCAGTTACTGGGGGGGAGAGACCCAGTACTTC
>-|-|TRBV4-2|TRBJ2-3
CASSQDGTSTDTQYF
TGTGCCAGCAGCCAAGATGGGACTAGCACAGATACGCAGTATTTT
>-|-|TRBV29-1|TRBJ1-1
CSVLRQPMNTEAFF
TGCAGCGTATTACGACAGCCAATGAACACTGAAGCTTTCTTT
>-|-|TRBV23-1|TRBJ2-7
CASSQGTITYEQYF
TGCGCCAGCAGCCAGGGGACTATCACCTACGAGCAGTACTTC
>-|TRBD2|TRBV7-2|TRBJ2-5
CASSRRLAGGQGETQYF
TGTGCCAGCAGCCGACGACTAGCGGGGGGACAGGGAGAGACCCAGTACTTC
>-|TRBD2|TRBV5-4|TRBJ2-5
CASSKKKSNSGRSQETQYF
TGTGCCAGCAGCAAGAAAAAATCAAATAGCGGGAGGTCTCAAGAGACCCAGTACTTC
>-|-|TRBV11-2|TRBJ2-7
CASSLRTLGEQYF
TGTGCCAGCAGCTTGAGGACATTAGGGGAGCAGTACTTC
>-|-|TRBV6-1|TRBJ1-2
CASRDILNYGYTF
TGTGCCAGCAGAGACATTCTTAACTATGGCTACACCTTC
>-|-|TRBV11-2|TRBJ2-7
CASSPQIYEQYF
TGTGCCAGCAGCCCACAGATTTACGAGCAGTACTTC
>few|-|TRBV7-2|TRBJ2-1
CASSSLTGEQFF
TGTGCCAGCAGCTCCCTGACAGGCGAGCAGTTCTTC
>once|TRBD2|TRBV18|TRBJ2-5
CASSPPLAGLQETQYF
TGTGCCAGCTCACCACCACTAGCGGGCCTGCAAGAGACCCAGTACTTC
>few|-|TRBV2|TRBJ2-2
CASSPDSGELFF
TGTGCCAGCAGCCCCGACAGCGGGGAGCTGTTTTTT
>-|-|TRBV4-2|TRBJ2-3
CASSQDPLQAGLGTDTQYF
TGTGCCAGCAGCCAAGATCCACTCCAGGCAGGGCTGGGCACAGATACGCAGTATTTT
>once|-|TRBV6-5|TRBJ1-4
CASSYEAGNEKLFF
TGTGCCAGCAGTTACGAGGCAGGGAATGAAAAACTGTTTTTT
>-|-|TRBV9|TRBJ2-3
CASSVAGMEGGTQYF
TGTGCCAGCAGCGTAGCCGGGATGGAGGGAGGTACGCAGTATTTT
>-|-|TRBV5-1|TRBJ1-5
CASSQDSHNQPQHF
TGCGCCAGCAGCCAGGACAGCCACAATCAGCCCCAGCATTTT
>once|TRBD1|TRBV10-3|TRBJ1-2
CAIRVVDRGPGGYTF
TGTGCCATCAGAGTAGTTGACAGGGGGCCCGGTGGCTACACCTTC
>-|-|TRBV27|TRBJ2-2
CASSLSRVTGELFF
TGTGCCAGCAGTTTAAGCCGAGTCACCGGGGAGCTGTTTTTT
>-|-|TRBV7-3|TRBJ1-1
CASSLMPLVQGVATEAFF
TGTGCCAGCAGCTTAATGCCCCTGGTCCAAGGGGTAGCAACTGAAGCTTTCTTT
>-|-|TRBV5-4|TRBJ2-4
CASSRKTGSQLAKNIQYF
TGTGCCAGCAGCCGGAAAACAGGGAGTCAACTAGCCAAAAACATTCAGTACTTC
>-|TRBD2|TRBV4-2|TRBJ2-5
CASSRTSGGQETQYF
TGTGCCAGCAGCCGAACTAGCGGGGGCCAAGAGACCCAGTACTTC
>-|-|TRBV29-1|TRBJ2-1
CSVRGNEQFF
TGCAGCGTCAGAGGCAATGAGCAGTTCTTC
>-|TRBD2|TRBV7-9|TRBJ2-7
CASSLEYGGGYYEQYF
TGTGCCAGCAGCTTAGAATACGGGGGGGGTTATTACGAGCAGTACTTC
>-|-|TRBV9|TRBJ2-1
CASSVGASEQFF
TGTGCCAGCAGCGTAGGGGCCAGCGAGCAGTTCTTC
>-|-|TRBV7-9|TRBJ2-5
CASSPRYTNLQETQYF
TGTGCCAGCAGCCCAAGGTACACTAATCTCCAAGAGACCCAGTACTTC
>-|TRBD2|TRBV7-9|TRBJ2-3
CASTSTSGSFDTQYF
TGTGCCAGCACCTCGACTAGCGGGAGTTTTGATACGCAGTATTTT
>-|-|TRBV4-3|TRBJ2-2
CASSQDHFPSGELFF
TGCGCCAGCAGCCAAGATCACTTTCCGAGCGGGGAGCTGTTTTTT
>few|TRBD2|TRBV7-3|TRBJ2-3
CASSLGPGLGGDTQYF
TGTGCCAGCAGCCTGGGACCGGGACTAGGCGGGGATACGCAGTATTTT
>-|TRBD2|TRBV7-2|TRBJ2-7
CASSLAPAGGYEQYF
TGTGCCAGCAGCTTAGCTCCAGCGGGAGGCTACGAGCAGTACTTC
>-|-|TRBV5-4|TRBJ2-3
CASSRDFTDTQYF
TGTGCCAGCAGCCGGGACTTCACAGATACGCAGTATTTT